These 26 T cell receptor beta chains share one sample of origin, sequenced in a study of blood T cells in healthy people across ages. It was with a sample-barcoded 5' primer and a J-beta primer mix that a second PCR of roughly 7 to 12 cycles was run. Each CDR3 protein gets one entry after TCRdb re-called the 5' RACE reads with MiXCR. The sample carries about 800,000 distinct CDR3 sequences, 58% recorded once. The sample consisted of blood. The receptors come from a man aged 30 to 39 in good health.

This clonotype occurred a few times. This rearrangement joins TRBV6-1 to TRBJ2-6; D remains unclear. V shed 3 bases and J shed 2 bases, with 5 bases lying between them. The CDR3 runs 14 residues. Germline assignment: CDR1 MNHNS and CDR2 SASEGT. The CDR3 sequence is CASSDKAGANVLTF. The CDR3, as DNA: TGTGCCAGCAGTGATAAAGCTGGGGCCAACGTCCTGACTTTC.

The chain recombines TRBV2 with TRBJ1-6, with D unresolved. The V end lost 11 bases, the J end lost 0 bases, and 11 bases lay between the germline ends. This CDR3 is 14 amino acids long. Germline V gene lookup returns CDR1 SNHLY and CDR2 FYNNEI. CDR3 sequence reads: CASQESSYNSPLHF. The CDR3 nucleotides are TGTGCCTCCCAGGAGAGCTCCTATAATTCACCCCTCCACTTT.

This rearrangement joins TRBV4-2 to TRBJ2-3; D uncertain. V shed 1 base and J shed 2 bases, with 13 bases lying between them. This CDR3 region has 16 residues. Germline V gene sequence: CDR1 LGHNA, CDR2 YNFKEQ. As DNA, the CDR3 is TGTGCCAGCAGCCAAGTATATCGGCAGGACACAGATACGCAGTATTTT. The encoded protein is CASSQVYRQDTDTQYF.

The rearrangement links TRBV6-2 or TRBV6-3 to TRBJ2-1; 12 bases map to TRBD2. The junction had 11 bases not matched to a gene; V was cut back by 2 bases and J by 6 bases. This CDR3 comprises 18 residues. Germline-derived CDR1 and CDR2 are MNHEY and SVGEGT. The CDR3, as DNA: TGTGCCAGCAGTTACCTGGGACTAGCGGGCCTGGGCTGCAATGAGCAGTTCTTC. Its protein product is CASSYLGLAGLGCNEQFF.

This clonotype has just a few counts. V usage is TRBV20-1 and J usage is TRBJ2-1; D uncertain. Germline V gives CDR1 DFQATT, CDR2 SNEGSKA (reference sequence). CDR3 length: 11 residues. The V end lost 3 bases, the J end lost 7 bases, and 7 bases lay between the germline ends. The CDR3 nucleotides read TGCAGTGCTAGTCCGGAGAATGAGCAGTTCTTC. This gives the protein CSASPENEQFF.

The chain has TRBV9 and TRBJ2-5; tentatively, D is TRBD1 (6 bases). CDR3 length equals 15 residues. The V gene lost 0 bases and the J gene lost 1 base, with 10 bases spanning the gap. Germline assignment: CDR1 SGDLS and CDR2 YYNGEE. DNA of the CDR3: TGTGCCAGCAGCGTAGTCTCGGACAGCCAAGAGACCCAGTACTTC. This sequence encodes CASSVVSDSQETQYF. Full variable domain (remainder filled in from reference TRBV9 and TRBJ2-5): DSGVTQTPKHLITATGQRVTLRCSPRSGDLSVYWYQQSLDQGLQFLIQYYNGEERAKGNILERFSAQQFPDLHSELNLSSLELGDSALYFCASSVVSDSQETQYFGPGTRLLVL.

The CDR3 nucleotides read TGTGCCAGCAGCCCCGACGGACAGGGTTCACCCCTCCACTTT. Protein: CASSPDGQGSPLHF. The V call is TRBV6-5, the J call TRBJ1-6; TRBD1 matches at 8 bases. The CDR3 runs 14 residues. V was clipped by 6 bases and J by 9 bases; unmatched bases: 7. Germline V gene sequence: CDR1 MNHEY, CDR2 SVGAGI.

The rearrangement joins TRBV7-3 to TRBJ2-6; D call uncertain. Germline loops: CDR1 SGHTA, CDR2 FQGTGA. CDR3 length equals 17 residues. V lost 2 bases to trimming and J lost 0 bases, with 11 bases between them. As DNA, the CDR3 is TGTGCCAGCAGCTTATTTGCACCAGGCTCTGGGGCCAACGTCCTGACTTTC. This codes for CASSLFAPGSGANVLTF.

To note about this clonotype: A much larger clone is a single base away; this may be a read error. This chain connects TRBV20-1 to TRBJ2-1; D is uncertain. CDR3 length equals 10 residues. The V gene's germline CDR1 is DFQATT and CDR2 SNEGSKA (reference sequence). V was clipped by 3 bases and J by 13 bases, with 10 bases between them. In nucleotides, the CDR3 is TGCAGTGCTAGGTCGGCGACCCAGTTCTTC. Translated, it gives CSARSATQFF.

This clonotype was detected a few times. This chain links TRBV6-5 with TRBJ2-7; a possible D gene is TRBD2 (6 bases). V was trimmed by 6 bases and J by 3 bases, leaving 18 bases between them. Germline CDR1 is MNHEY and CDR2 is SVGAGI. This CDR3 comprises 15 residues. CDR3 sequence: CASSPRRGIGYEQYF. As DNA, the CDR3 is TGTGCCAGCAGCCCACGGCGGGGTATAGGCTACGAGCAGTACTTC.

The V call is TRBV10-1, the J call TRBJ2-3; tentative D call: TRBD1 (6 bases). CDR1 and CDR2 from the germline V gene are WNHNN and SYGVQD (reference sequence). There are 14 residues in the CDR3. With 8 bases removed from V and 3 bases from J, the gap between germline ends came to 15 bases. The CDR3 region is CASSDRKMTDTQYF. The DNA for the CDR3 is TGCGCCAGCTCGGACAGAAAAATGACAGATACGCAGTATTTT.

In its sample, this clonotype was seen a few times. The chain links TRBV20-1 to TRBJ2-1, with D maybe TRBD1 (5 bases). Trimming stripped 3 bases from V and 0 bases from J, with 21 bases between. The CDR3 runs to 18 residues. CDR1 is DFQATT, CDR2 SNEGSKA, per germline (reference sequence). The CDR3 loop reads CSASVLGSKGHSYNEQFF. CDR3 DNA: TGCAGTGCTAGCGTCTTAGGCTCGAAAGGACACTCCTACAATGAGCAGTTCTTC.

V usage is TRBV7-9 and J usage is TRBJ2-1; TRBD2 matches 9 bases. CDR1 is SEHNR, CDR2 FQNEAQ, per germline (reference sequence). The junction had 4 bases not matched to a gene; V was cut back by 1 base and J by 6 bases. The CDR3 has 15 residues. This CDR3 is CASSLGASGANEQFF. DNA of the CDR3: TGTGCCAGCAGCTTAGGGGCTAGCGGGGCCAATGAGCAGTTCTTC.

This chain connects TRBV5-1 to TRBJ2-1; no definite D call. Trimming cost V 6 bases and J 0 bases, with 10 bases left between them. This CDR3 contains 14 residues. The V gene's germline CDR1 is SGHRS and CDR2 YFSETQ. The CDR3 region is CASKSGSSYNEQFF. The CDR3 DNA reads as TGCGCCAGCAAGTCTGGCAGCTCCTACAATGAGCAGTTCTTC.

This clonotype was detected only a few times. V and J are TRBV29-1 and TRBJ2-7; no reliable D call. This CDR3 has 12 residues. The germline V gene has CDR1 SQVTM and CDR2 ANQGSEA. The V end was cut by 4 bases, the J end by 3 bases, with 10 bases between. The CDR3: CSVAGTIYEQYF. CDR3 nucleotide sequence: TGCAGCGTTGCTGGCACAATCTACGAGCAGTACTTC.

This chain uses TRBV6-2 or TRBV6-3 with TRBJ2-5; 9 bases match TRBD2. The CDR3 consists of 15 residues. With 2 bases clipped from V and 7 bases from J, the junction kept 8 bases outside the gene matches. Germline-derived CDR1 and CDR2 are MNHEY and SVGEGT. Here the CDR3 reads CASSYGREGPATQYF. The CDR3 coding sequence is TGTGCCAGCAGTTACGGGCGGGAGGGCCCCGCGACCCAGTACTTC.

The chain employs TRBV7-2 and TRBJ2-2; 9 bases are shared with TRBD1. The germline V gene has CDR1 SGHTA and CDR2 FQGNSA. Trimming removed 5 bases from V and 1 base from J; junction bases left unmatched: 2. The CDR3 loop spans 15 amino acids. The DNA of the CDR3 is TGTGCCAGCAGCGCGGGACAGGGGAACACCGGGGAGCTGTTTTTT. It translates to CASSAGQGNTGELFF.

V usage is TRBV18 and J usage is TRBJ1-1, with D perhaps matching TRBD1 (5 bases). CDR1 and CDR2 from the germline V gene are KGHSH and LQKENI. CDR3 length: 13 amino acids. Trimming took 5 bases from V and 5 from J, leaving 12 bases between them. CDR3 sequence: CASSVRDGTEAFF. The CDR3 coding sequence is TGTGCCAGCTCAGTCAGGGATGGAACTGAAGCTTTCTTT.

About this clonotype itself: A read error may account for a junction end that differs from germline. The CDR3 DNA follows: TGTGCCAGCAGTGAAAGGGACTATGGCTACACCTTC. Protein: CASSERDYGYTF. V gene TRBV10-2 combines with J gene TRBJ1-2; D gene unclear. CDR1 WSHSY and CDR2 SAAADI come from the germline V gene. The CDR3 consists of 12 residues.

This chain joins TRBV29-1 and TRBJ2-5; weak D call: TRBD2 (6 bases). The CDR3 consists of 13 residues. The germline V gene has CDR1 SQVTM and CDR2 ANQGSEA. Trimming removed 1 base from V and 5 bases from J, with 11 bases in between. The CDR3 coding sequence is TGCAGCGTTGAAGTCAACGGAGGGGAGACCCAGTACTTC. Encoded protein: CSVEVNGGETQYF.

As DNA, the CDR3 is TGCAGTGCCAGGGACAGGGAAGGGGGCTACGAGCAGTACTTC. Translating gives CSARDREGGYEQYF. This chain links TRBV20-1 with TRBJ2-7; the match to TRBD1 covers 9 bases. There are 14 residues in the CDR3. V lost 6 bases, J lost 3 bases, and 9 bases stayed unmatched. Germline CDR1 DFQATT, CDR2 SNEGSKA (reference sequence).

The rearrangement joins TRBV28 to TRBJ1-6, with D perhaps matching TRBD1 (5 bases). Looked up from germline, CDR1 is MDHEN and CDR2 is SYDVKM. With 6 bases removed from V and 6 bases from J, the gap between germline ends came to 15 bases. The CDR3 runs 15 residues. CDR3 region: CASSSGGLSNSPLHF. The CDR3 region has the DNA TGTGCCAGCAGCTCCGGGGGGTTGAGTAATTCACCCCTCCACTTT.

The chain couples TRBV6-2 or TRBV6-3 to TRBJ2-1; 8 bases agree with TRBD2. The CDR3 has 14 residues. J gave up 0 bases and V 8 bases, and 3 bases lay outside the gene matches. CDR1 is MNHEY and CDR2 is SVGEGT in the germline V gene. As DNA, the CDR3 is TGTGCCAGCGCGGGGGGCAACTCCTACAATGAGCAGTTCTTC. The encoded protein is CASAGGNSYNEQFF.

J is TRBJ2-1 and V is TRBV4-3, with D perhaps matching TRBD2 (5 bases). With 1 base removed from V and 8 bases from J, the gap between germline ends came to 15 bases. CDR3 length: 15 amino acids. Germline V gene sequence: CDR1 LGHNA, CDR2 YSLEER. The CDR3 coding sequence is TGCGCCAGCAGCCAAGTCTCCGGGGTTGGCGATGAGCAGTTCTTC. Protein sequence: CASSQVSGVGDEQFF.

The rearrangement uses TRBV20-1 and TRBJ2-7; the D gene is possibly TRBD1 (6 bases). Per germline, CDR1 DFQATT and CDR2 SNEGSKA (reference sequence). Trimming took 0 bases from V and 4 from J, leaving 19 bases between them. This CDR3 has 16 amino acids. In nucleotides, the CDR3 is TGCAGTGCTAGAGACCCCCGGCCAGGGGAACGTTACGAGCAGTACTTC. Translated, it gives CSARDPRPGERYEQYF.

The sample holds a few counts of this clonotype. This rearrangement joins TRBV4-3 to TRBJ2-5; possibly TRBD2 for D (7 bases). The CDR3 is 16 amino acids. V was pared by 3 bases and J by 4 bases, with 18 bases between. CDR1 is LGHNA, CDR2 YSLEER, per germline. CDR3 amino acids: CASSHNWGEGGETQYF. The CDR3, as DNA: TGCGCCAGCAGCCATAACTGGGGGGAGGGGGGAGAGACCCAGTACTTC.